The rows below give T cell receptor beta chains drawn from one sample of a study of a mutant IDH1 vaccine in newly diagnosed glioma. No antigen is known for these receptors. The repertoire was sequenced with immunoSEQ multiplex PCR; TCRdb's copy has only in-frame clones and lacks some. The top ten clones hold 6.3% of a sample with approximately 41,000 clones, 60% to 85% of them seen once. The source material was PBMCs, sampled from a glioma patient whose treatment included an IDH1 peptide vaccine. The receptors were gathered from a woman aged 40 to 50 with glioma. Some clones in this sample may be carry-over from other donors' samples. The CDR3 runs from the conserved cysteine through the conserved F or W. Fields, in order: CDR3 protein, CDR3 DNA, J gene, V gene, D gene, clone size. D genes are given only for firm matches. A clone size is listed for some rows: how often the clone was seen (once, few, many), or a class if it is expanded.

CDR3: CASSSPAQPGGTQYF; DNA: TGTGCCAGCAGCTCCCCTGCCCAGCCGGGAGGTACGCAGTATTTT; J: TRBJ2-3; V: TRBV9; D: TRBD2; size: NA
CDR3: CASSVIGSGGAGGELFF; DNA: TGTGCCAGCAGCGTGATCGGTAGCGGGGGGGCCGGCGGGGAGCTGTTTTTT; J: TRBJ2-2; V: TRBV2; D: TRBD2; size: few
CDR3: CASSLSSEGYGYTF; DNA: TGCGCCAGCAGCTTGAGCTCGGAAGGCTATGGCTACACCTTC; J: TRBJ1-2; V: TRBV5-1; D: NA; size: NA
CDR3: CAWNQGNYGYTF; DNA: TGTGCCTGGAACCAGGGAAACTATGGCTACACCTTC; J: TRBJ1-2; V: TRBV30; D: NA; size: few
CDR3: CASSQDLGVWTQYF; DNA: TGCGCCAGCAGCCAAGATTTGGGGGTTTGGACGCAGTATTTT; J: TRBJ2-3; V: TRBV4-3; D: NA; size: NA
CDR3: CASSVQGMNTEAFF; DNA: TGTGCCAGCAGCGTACAGGGGATGAACACTGAAGCTTTCTTT; J: TRBJ1-1; V: TRBV5-4; D: TRBD1; size: NA
CDR3: CASSSRDGNQPQHF; DNA: TGTGCCAGCAGTTCCCGGGATGGCAATCAGCCCCAGCATTTT; J: TRBJ1-5; V: TRBV6-6; D: NA; size: few
CDR3: CASSLGLAGGNEQFF; DNA: TGCGCCAGCAGCTTGGGACTAGCGGGAGGGAATGAGCAGTTCTTC; J: TRBJ2-1; V: TRBV5-1; D: TRBD2; size: NA
CDR3: CATGGRSWNEQFF; DNA: TGTGCCACCGGGGGGCGATCATGGAATGAGCAGTTCTTC; J: TRBJ2-1; V: TRBV27; D: NA; size: NA
CDR3: CATSSDPSGANVLTF; DNA: TGTGCCACCAGCAGTGACCCCAGTGGGGCCAACGTCCTGACTTTC; J: TRBJ2-6; V: TRBV15; D: NA; size: few
CDR3: CATTAGGGETQYF; DNA: TGTGCCACTACCGCGGGGGGCGGGGAGACCCAGTACTTC; J: TRBJ2-5; V: TRBV6-6; D: TRBD2; size: NA
CDR3: CASSFVVSGELFF; DNA: TGCGCCAGCAGCTTTGTCGTTTCCGGGGAGCTGTTTTTT; J: TRBJ2-2; V: TRBV5-1; D: NA; size: few
CDR3: CASSLVQASDRSPLHF; DNA: TGTGCCAGCAGCTTAGTGCAGGCCTCTGACCGGTCACCCCTCCACTTT; J: TRBJ1-6; V: TRBV11-2; D: NA; size: NA
CDR3: CASSLPGRRAGELFF; DNA: TGTGCCAGCAGCTTACCGGGCCGGCGGGCCGGGGAGCTGTTTTTT; J: TRBJ2-2; V: TRBV11-2; D: NA; size: NA
CDR3: CASSVGGRREGYEQYF; DNA: TGTGCCAGCAGCGTAGGCGGGCGGCGGGAGGGCTACGAGCAGTACTTC; J: TRBJ2-7; V: TRBV13; D: TRBD2; size: NA
CDR3: CASSENRGSNQPQHF; DNA: TGTGCCAGCAGTGAGAACAGGGGATCGAATCAGCCCCAGCATTTT; J: TRBJ1-5; V: TRBV2; D: TRBD1; size: NA
CDR3: CASSLVKSYEQYF; DNA: TGTGCCAGCAGTTTAGTTAAGTCCTACGAGCAGTACTTC; J: TRBJ2-7; V: TRBV27; D: NA; size: NA
CDR3: CASSQGGAGGPELFF; DNA: TGCGCCAGCAGCCAAGGAGGGGCGGGAGGGCCAGAGCTGTTTTTT; J: TRBJ2-2; V: TRBV4-3; D: TRBD2; size: NA
CDR3: CASILDRSNQPQHF; DNA: TGTGCCAGTATCCTGGACAGGAGCAATCAGCCCCAGCATTTT; J: TRBJ1-5; V: TRBV19; D: TRBD1; size: NA
CDR3: CASSLLYSNQPQHF; DNA: TGCGCCAGCAGCCTCCTTTATAGCAATCAGCCCCAGCATTTT; J: TRBJ1-5; V: TRBV4-1; D: NA; size: NA